This T cell receptor (beta chain) was sequenced in a study of CD8+CD57+ T cells in acquired aplastic anemia. Across the whole study: DNA from sorted CD4+ and CD8+ cells averaged about 3.2 ug.

CDR3 length: 13 amino acids. Germline CDR1 is SGHRS and CDR2 is YFSETQ. V lost 7 bases, J lost 7 bases, and 15 bases lay in between. Study-wide results and limits: Sharing between patients and controls was observed for twenty-nine CD8+ CDR3 sequences. In CD8+ cells, Simpson's diversity showed no significant difference between patients and controls.

Only patients with CD8+CD57+ cell expansion on flow cytometry were chosen for sequencing. Severe acquired aplastic anemia was the diagnosis recorded for all patients. This clonotype was seen at least ten times. The antigen remains undetermined. The template used for profiling TCR beta VDJ and CDR3 was genomic DNA. TCRdb re-analysed the reads in MiXCR, keeping a single row per CDR3 protein. The data contain about 200,000 distinct CDR3 sequences, about half of them singletons. Source material: sorted CD4+, CD8+, or CD8+CD57+ T cells (not recorded which) from PBMCs. This receptor was identified in a human donor with aplastic anemia. This chain joins TRBV5-1 and TRBJ2-1; possible D gene TRBD1, 7 bases. CDR3 sequence: CASEEGAGNEQFF. The DNA of the CDR3 is TGCGCCAGCGAGGAGGGGGCTGGGAATGAGCAGTTCTTC. The full variable domain, in which reference TRBV5-1 and TRBJ2-1 provide the parts outside the CDR3, is KAGVTQTPRYLIKTRGQQVTLSCSPISGHRSVSWYQQTPGQGLQFLFEYFSETQRNKGNFPGRFSGRQFSNSRSEMNVSTLELGDSALYLCASEEGAGNEQFFGPGTRLTVL.